Given below is one T cell receptor beta chain in context. The antigen is undetermined. This record belongs to a study of Ad26.COV2.S vaccination and SARS-CoV-2 variants. Findings of the study overall: From the TCR breadth and depth analyses, total T cell responses may have been underestimated.

Measured with immunoSEQ multiplex PCR; TCRdb has only the in-frame clones, and not every one. Among about 480,000 clones listed, roughly 89% were seen once. The treatment here: some 20 received Ad26.COV2.S at low or high dose, single or two shots; 5 received placebo; per-sample allocation not given. Repertoires come from day 63 after the first vaccine or placebo injection. Germline lookup yields CDR1 LGHDT and CDR2 YNNKEL (reference sequence). The ends were cut back, 2 bases at V and 6 bases at J, with 19 bases in the middle. The CDR3 loop spans 16 amino acids. The chain is built from TRBV3-1 (or the pseudogene TRBV3-2) and TRBJ1-2; TRBD1 might be the D (6 bases). The material sequenced was peripheral blood, taken in a trial of Ad26.COV2.S vaccine versus placebo. This TCR came from a person between 18 and 65 years old who received the Ad26.COV2.S COVID-19 vaccine or a placebo. The CDR3 sequence is CASSQYGMDSSHGYTF. The CDR3 nucleotides are TGTGCCAGCAGCCAATACGGTATGGACAGCTCTCATGGCTACACCTTC.